This TCR beta chain was sequenced for a study of shared clonotypes between healthy human individuals. This clone was counted between two and nine times. Clones were sequenced by immunoSEQ multiplex PCR, and TCRdb holds only the in-frame ones, with some missing. The table records roughly 76,000 clones, 50% to 70% of them present only once. Looked up from germline, CDR1 is SEHNR and CDR2 is FQNEAQ (reference sequence). The CDR3 spans 17 residues. The ends lost 6 bases at V and 2 bases at J; junction bases unmatched: 8. Source material: memory CD8+ T cells sorted from blood. The subset denotes: CD45RO+ cells pooled with CCR7-negative TemRA cells. The V call is TRBV7-9, the J call TRBJ2-3, with 13 nucleotides matching TRBD2. This clonotype originated in a man in his thirties or forties in good health. Written as DNA, the CDR3 is TGTGCCAGCAGACCCGGACTAGCGGGAGTTGCCACAGATACGCAGTATTTT. As protein: CASRPGLAGVATDTQYF.